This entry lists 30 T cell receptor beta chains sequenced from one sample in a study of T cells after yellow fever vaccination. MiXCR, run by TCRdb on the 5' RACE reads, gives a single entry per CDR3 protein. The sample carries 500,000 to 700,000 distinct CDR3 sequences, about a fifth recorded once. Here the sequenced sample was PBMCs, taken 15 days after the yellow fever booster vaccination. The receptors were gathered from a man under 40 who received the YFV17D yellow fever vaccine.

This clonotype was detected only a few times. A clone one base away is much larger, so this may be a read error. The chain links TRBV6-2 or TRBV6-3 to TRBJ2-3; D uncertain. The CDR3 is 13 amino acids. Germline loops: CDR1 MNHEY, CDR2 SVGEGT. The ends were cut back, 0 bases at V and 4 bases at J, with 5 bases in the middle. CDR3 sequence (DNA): TGTGCCAGCAGTTACTCCTCCTCAGATACGCAGTATTTT. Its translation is CASSYSSSDTQYF.

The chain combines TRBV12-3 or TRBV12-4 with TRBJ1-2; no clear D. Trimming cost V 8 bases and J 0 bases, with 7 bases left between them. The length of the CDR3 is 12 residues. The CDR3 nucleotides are TGTGCCAGCGAGGAAGCTAACTATGGCTACACCTTC. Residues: CASEEANYGYTF.

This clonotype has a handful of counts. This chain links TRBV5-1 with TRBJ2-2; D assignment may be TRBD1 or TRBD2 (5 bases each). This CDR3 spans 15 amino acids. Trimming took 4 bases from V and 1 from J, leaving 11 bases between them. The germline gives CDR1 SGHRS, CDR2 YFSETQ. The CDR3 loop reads CASSIWGRNTGELFF. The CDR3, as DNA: TGCGCCAGCAGCATCTGGGGGAGGAACACCGGGGAGCTGTTTTTT.

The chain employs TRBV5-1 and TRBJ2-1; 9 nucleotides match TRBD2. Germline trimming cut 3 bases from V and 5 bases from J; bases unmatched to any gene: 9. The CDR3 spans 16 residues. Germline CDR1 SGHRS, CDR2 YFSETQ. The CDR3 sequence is CASSSQLTSGNNEQFF. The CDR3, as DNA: TGCGCCAGCAGCTCACAATTGACTAGCGGCAACAATGAGCAGTTCTTC.

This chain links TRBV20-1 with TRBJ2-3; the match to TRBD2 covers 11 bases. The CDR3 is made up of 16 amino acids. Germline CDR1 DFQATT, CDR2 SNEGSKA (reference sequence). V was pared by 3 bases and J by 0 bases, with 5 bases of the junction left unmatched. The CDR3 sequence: CSARGRTSGSTDTQYF. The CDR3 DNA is TGCAGTGCTAGGGGGAGGACTAGCGGGAGCACAGATACGCAGTATTTT.

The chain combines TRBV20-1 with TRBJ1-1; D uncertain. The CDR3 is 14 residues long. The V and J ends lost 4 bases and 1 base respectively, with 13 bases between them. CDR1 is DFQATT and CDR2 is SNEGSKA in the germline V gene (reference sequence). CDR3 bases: TGCAGTGCTAATCCGGCGGCAGCGAACACTGAAGCTTTCTTT. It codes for CSANPAAANTEAFF.

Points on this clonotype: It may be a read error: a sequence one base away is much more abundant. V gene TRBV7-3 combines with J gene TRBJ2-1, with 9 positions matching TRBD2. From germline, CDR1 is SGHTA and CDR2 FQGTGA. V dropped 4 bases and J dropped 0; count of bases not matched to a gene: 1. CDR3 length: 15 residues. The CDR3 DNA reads TGTGCCAGCAGCTCTAGCGGGGCCTCCTACAATGAGCAGTTCTTC. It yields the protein CASSSSGASYNEQFF.

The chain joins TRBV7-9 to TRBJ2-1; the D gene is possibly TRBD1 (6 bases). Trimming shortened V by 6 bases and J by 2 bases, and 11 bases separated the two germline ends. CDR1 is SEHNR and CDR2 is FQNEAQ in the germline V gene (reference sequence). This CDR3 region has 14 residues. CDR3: CASSRDTTYNEQFF. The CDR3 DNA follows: TGTGCCAGCAGTCGGGACACTACCTACAATGAGCAGTTCTTC. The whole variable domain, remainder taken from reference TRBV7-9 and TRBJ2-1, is DTGVSQNPRHKITKRGQNVTFRCDPISEHNRLYWYRQTLGQGPEFLTYFQNEAQLEKSRLLSDRFSAERPKGSFSTLEIQRTEQGDSAMYLCASSRDTTYNEQFFGPGTRLTVL.

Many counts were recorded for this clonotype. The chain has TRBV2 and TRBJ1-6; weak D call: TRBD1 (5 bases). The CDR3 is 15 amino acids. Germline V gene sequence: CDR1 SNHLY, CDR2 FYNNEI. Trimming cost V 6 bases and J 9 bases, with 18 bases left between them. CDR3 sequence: CASSGKPGAGSPLHF. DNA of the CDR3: TGTGCCAGCAGCGGAAAACCCGGGGCGGGTTCACCCCTCCACTTT. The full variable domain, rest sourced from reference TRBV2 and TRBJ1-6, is EPEVTQTPSHQVTQMGQEVILRCVPISNHLYFYWYRQILGQKVEFLVSFYNNEISEKSEIFDDQFSVERPDGSNFTLKIRSTKLEDSAMYFCASSGKPGAGSPLHFGNGTRLTVT.

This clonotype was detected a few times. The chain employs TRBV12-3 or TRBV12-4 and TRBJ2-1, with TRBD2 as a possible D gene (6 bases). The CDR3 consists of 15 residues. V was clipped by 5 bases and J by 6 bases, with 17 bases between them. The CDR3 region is CASSPSPLAINEQFF. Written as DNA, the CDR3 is TGTGCCAGCAGTCCCAGCCCGCTAGCGATCAATGAGCAGTTCTTC.

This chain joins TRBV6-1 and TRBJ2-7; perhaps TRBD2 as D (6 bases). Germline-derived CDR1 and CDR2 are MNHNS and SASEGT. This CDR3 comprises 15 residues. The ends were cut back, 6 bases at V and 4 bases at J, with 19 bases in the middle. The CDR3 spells CASSPRGGMPYEQYF. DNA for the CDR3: TGTGCCAGCAGCCCCCGGGGAGGAATGCCTTACGAGCAGTACTTC.

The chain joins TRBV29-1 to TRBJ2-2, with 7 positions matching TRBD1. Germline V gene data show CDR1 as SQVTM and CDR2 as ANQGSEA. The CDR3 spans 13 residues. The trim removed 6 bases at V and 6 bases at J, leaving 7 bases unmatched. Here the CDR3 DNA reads TGCAGCGTGGAAACAGGGGTGCCCGGGGAGCTGTTTTTT. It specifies CSVETGVPGELFF.

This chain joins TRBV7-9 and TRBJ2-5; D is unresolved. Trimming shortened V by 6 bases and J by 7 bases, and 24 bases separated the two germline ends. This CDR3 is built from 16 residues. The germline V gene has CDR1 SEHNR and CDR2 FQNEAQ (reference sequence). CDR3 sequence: CASSSPGPPSPGTQYF. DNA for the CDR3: TGTGCCAGCAGTTCTCCAGGACCGCCCTCCCCGGGGACCCAGTACTTC.

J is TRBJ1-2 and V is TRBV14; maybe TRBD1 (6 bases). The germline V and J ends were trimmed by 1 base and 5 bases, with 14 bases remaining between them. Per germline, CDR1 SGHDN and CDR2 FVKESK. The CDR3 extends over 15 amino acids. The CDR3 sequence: CASSQVGGPGYGYTF. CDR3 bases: TGTGCCAGCAGCCAAGTCGGGGGGCCCGGGTATGGCTACACCTTC.

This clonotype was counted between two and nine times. CDR3 nucleotides: TGTGCCAGCTCAGGGACAGCGGTGGATCAGCCCCAGCATTTT. As protein: CASSGTAVDQPQHF. This sequence joins TRBV5-5 and TRBJ1-5, with TRBD1 identical over 7 bases. Looked up from germline, CDR1 is SGHKS and CDR2 is YYEKEE (reference sequence). This CDR3 comprises 14 residues. V shed 7 bases, J shed 5 bases, and the junction held 9 bases outside the gene matches.

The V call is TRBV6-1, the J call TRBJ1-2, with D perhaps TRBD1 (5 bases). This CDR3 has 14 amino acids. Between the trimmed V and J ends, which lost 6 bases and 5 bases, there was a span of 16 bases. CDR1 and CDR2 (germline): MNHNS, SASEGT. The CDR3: CASSPAGLPYGYTF. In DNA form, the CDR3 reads TGTGCCAGCAGCCCAGCGGGACTCCCGTATGGCTACACCTTC.

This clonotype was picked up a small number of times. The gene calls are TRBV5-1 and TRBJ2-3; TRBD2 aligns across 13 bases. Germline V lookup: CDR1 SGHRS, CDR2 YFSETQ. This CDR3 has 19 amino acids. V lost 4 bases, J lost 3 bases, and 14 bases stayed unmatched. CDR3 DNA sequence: TGCGCCAGCAGCCCGGCCGTGGGACTAGCGGGGAGAGGAACAGATACGCAGTATTTT. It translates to CASSPAVGLAGRGTDTQYF. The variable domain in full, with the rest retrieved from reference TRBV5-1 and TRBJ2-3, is KAGVTQTPRYLIKTRGQQVTLSCSPISGHRSVSWYQQTPGQGLQFLFEYFSETQRNKGNFPGRFSGRQFSNSRSEMNVSTLELGDSALYLCASSPAVGLAGRGTDTQYFGPGTRLTVL.

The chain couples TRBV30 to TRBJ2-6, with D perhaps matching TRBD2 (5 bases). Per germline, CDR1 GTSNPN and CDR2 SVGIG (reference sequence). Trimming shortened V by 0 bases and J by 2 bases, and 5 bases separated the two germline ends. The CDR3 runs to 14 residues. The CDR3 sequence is CAWSVGAGANVLTF. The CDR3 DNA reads TGTGCCTGGAGTGTCGGGGCTGGGGCCAACGTCCTGACTTTC.

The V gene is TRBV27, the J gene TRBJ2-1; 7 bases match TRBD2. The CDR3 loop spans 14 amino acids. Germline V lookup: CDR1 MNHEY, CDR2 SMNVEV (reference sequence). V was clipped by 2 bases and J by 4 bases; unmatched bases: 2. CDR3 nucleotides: TGTGCCAGCAGTTTACTAGCGGCTTACAATGAGCAGTTCTTC. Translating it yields CASSLLAAYNEQFF.

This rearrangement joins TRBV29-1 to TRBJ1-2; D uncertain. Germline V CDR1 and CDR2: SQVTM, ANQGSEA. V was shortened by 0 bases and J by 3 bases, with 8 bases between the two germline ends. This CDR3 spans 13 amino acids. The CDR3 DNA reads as TGCAGCGTTGAAGATCGAACCCACTATGGCTACACCTTC. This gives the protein CSVEDRTHYGYTF.

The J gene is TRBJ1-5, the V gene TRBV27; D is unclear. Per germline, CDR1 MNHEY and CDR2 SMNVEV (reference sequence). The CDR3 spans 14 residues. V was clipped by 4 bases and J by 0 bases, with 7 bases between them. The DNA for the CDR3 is TGTGCCAGCAGTTCCCTCGGTAGCAATCAGCCCCAGCATTTT. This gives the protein CASSSLGSNQPQHF.

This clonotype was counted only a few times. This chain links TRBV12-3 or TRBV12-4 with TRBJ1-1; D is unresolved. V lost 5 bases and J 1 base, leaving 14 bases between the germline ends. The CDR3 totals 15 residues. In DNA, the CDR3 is TGTGCCAGCAGTCTCTCCCGGACGGGGAACACTGAAGCTTTCTTT. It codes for CASSLSRTGNTEAFF.

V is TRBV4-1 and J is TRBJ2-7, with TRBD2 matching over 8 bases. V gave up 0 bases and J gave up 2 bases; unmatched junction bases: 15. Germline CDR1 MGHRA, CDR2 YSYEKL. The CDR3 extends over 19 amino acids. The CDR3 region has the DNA TGCGCCAGCAGCCAAGAGGCCAGGGATGGGGTAGCGGGGACCTACGAGCAGTACTTC. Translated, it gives CASSQEARDGVAGTYEQYF.

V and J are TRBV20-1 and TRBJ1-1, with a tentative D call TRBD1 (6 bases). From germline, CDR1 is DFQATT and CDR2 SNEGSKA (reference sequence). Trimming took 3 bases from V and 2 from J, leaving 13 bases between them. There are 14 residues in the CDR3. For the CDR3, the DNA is TGCAGTGCTAGTAAGGGGGGGGGAAACACTGAAGCTTTCTTT. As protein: CSASKGGGNTEAFF.

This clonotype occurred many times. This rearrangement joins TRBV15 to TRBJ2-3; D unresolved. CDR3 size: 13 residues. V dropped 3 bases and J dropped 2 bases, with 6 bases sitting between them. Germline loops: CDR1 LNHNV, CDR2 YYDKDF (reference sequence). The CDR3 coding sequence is TGTGCCACCAGCAGGGGTGCCACAGATACGCAGTATTTT. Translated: CATSRGATDTQYF.

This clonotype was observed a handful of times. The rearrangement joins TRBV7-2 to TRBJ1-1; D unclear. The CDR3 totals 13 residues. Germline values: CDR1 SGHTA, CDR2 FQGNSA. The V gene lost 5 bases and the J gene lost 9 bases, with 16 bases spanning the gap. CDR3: CASSLGGTAQAFF. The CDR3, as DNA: TGTGCCAGCAGCCTGGGCGGAACAGCCCAAGCTTTCTTT.

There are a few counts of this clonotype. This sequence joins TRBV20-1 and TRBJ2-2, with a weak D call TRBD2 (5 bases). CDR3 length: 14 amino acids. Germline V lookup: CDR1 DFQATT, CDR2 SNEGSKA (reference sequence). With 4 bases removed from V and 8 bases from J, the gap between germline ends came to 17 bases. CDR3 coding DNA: TGCAGTGCTACTACGCGGCGGGCGCTTGGGGAGCTGTTTTTT. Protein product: CSATTRRALGELFF.

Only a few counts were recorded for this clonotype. CDR3 DNA: TGTGCCAGCCTTCTAGCGGGAAATAGTAATGAGCAGTTCTTC. Residues: CASLLAGNSNEQFF. This rearrangement joins TRBV10-3 to TRBJ2-1; 9 nucleotides agree with TRBD2. The CDR3 runs 14 residues. CDR1 is ENHRY, CDR2 SYGVKD, per germline. Losses at the gene ends were 10 bases for V and 7 bases for J; bases not matched to a gene: 11.

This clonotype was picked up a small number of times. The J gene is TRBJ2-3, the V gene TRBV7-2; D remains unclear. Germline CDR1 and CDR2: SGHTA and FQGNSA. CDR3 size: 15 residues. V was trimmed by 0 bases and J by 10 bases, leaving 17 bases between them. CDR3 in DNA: TGTGCCAGCAGCTTAGCTCCGAACGTAGGAACACCGCAGTATTTT. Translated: CASSLAPNVGTPQYF.

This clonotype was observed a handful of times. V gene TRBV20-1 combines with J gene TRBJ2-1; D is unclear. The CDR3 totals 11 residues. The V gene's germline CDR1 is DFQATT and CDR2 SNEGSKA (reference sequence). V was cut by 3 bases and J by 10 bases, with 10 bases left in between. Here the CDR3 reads CSASRSEEQFF. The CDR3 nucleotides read TGCAGTGCTAGCCGCTCAGAAGAGCAGTTCTTC.